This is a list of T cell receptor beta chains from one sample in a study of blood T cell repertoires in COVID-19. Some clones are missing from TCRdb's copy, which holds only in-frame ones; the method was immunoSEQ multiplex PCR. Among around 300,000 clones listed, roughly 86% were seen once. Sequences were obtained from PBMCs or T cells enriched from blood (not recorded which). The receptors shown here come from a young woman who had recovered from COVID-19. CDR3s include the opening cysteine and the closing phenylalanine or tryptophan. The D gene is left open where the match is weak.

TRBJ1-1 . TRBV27 CASSPVARSTEAFF
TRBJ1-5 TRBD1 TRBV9 CASSSGGTQPQHF
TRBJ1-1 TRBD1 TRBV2 CASSERTGELTEAFF
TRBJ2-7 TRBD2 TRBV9 CASSRTSGGPSYEQYF
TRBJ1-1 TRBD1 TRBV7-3 CASSLDQGDEAFF
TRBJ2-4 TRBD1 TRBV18 CASSTTGTTIAKNIQYF
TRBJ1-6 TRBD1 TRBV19 CASSTEFTGAQGSPLHF
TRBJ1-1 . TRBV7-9 CASSLQRGGGTEAFF
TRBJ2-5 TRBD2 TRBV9 CASSVASSGGETQYF
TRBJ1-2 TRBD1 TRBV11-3 CASSFNRGYGYTF
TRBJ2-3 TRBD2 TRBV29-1 CSARELAGADTQYF
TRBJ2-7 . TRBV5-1 CASSFSQTATYEQYF
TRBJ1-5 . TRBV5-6 CASSLVGQINQPQHF
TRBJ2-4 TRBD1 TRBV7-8 CASSYNRGASDIQYF
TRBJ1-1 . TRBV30 CAWSNIGTWAEAFF
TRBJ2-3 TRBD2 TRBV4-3 CASSQVSGGADTQYF
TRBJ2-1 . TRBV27 CASSLMGEDEQFF
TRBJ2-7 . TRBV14 CASSQDRRGGEQYF
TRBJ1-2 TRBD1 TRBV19 CASSTTGTGFYGYTF
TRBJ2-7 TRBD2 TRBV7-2 CASSETSGNYVEQYF
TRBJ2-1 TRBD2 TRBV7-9 CASSLLAGGPRDEQFF
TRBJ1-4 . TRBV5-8 CASSPVDSGTPPKLFF
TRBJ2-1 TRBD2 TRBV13 CASSLSERDDRINEQFF
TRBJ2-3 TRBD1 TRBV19 CASSIDQHPGQHITDTQYF
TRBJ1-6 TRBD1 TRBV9 CASSMTGVVSPLHF
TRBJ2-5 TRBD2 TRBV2 CASRYVAGGHQETQYF
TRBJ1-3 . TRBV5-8 CASSLSYSGNTIYF
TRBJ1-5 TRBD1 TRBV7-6 CASSRGGDRDQPQHF
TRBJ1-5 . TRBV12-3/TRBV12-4 CASGRGRNQPQHF
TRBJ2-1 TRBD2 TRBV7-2 CASSLVAGGTHAEQFF
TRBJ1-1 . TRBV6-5 CASSYLGGVRTEAFF
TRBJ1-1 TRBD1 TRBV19 CASTSHHATGMNTEAFF
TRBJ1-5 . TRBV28 CASSPWSNGQPQHF
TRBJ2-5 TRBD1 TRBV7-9 CASSRQGRYQETQYF
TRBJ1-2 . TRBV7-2 CASSLIREGYTF